This TCR beta chain was identified during a study of early T cells in non-severe SARS-CoV-2 infection. Each single cDNA molecule received a unique molecular identifier. TCRdb re-analysed the 5' RACE reads in MiXCR, keeping a single row per CDR3 protein. The sample has about 67,000 distinct CDR3 sequences, about 9% seen once. CDR3 length: 14 residues. Trimming pared 6 bases from V and 3 bases from J, leaving 15 bases between. Germline-derived CDR1 and CDR2 are SGHTA and FQGNSA. This chain connects TRBV7-2 to TRBJ2-7; weak D call: TRBD2 (6 bases). The sample consisted of whole blood, taken at baseline. The TCR was taken from an adult who was a healthcare worker with PCR-confirmed SARS-CoV-2 infection or an uninfected control (not recorded which). As DNA, the CDR3 is TGTGCCAGCAGGGGCGGGACTGATAACTACGAGCAGTACTTC. Translating gives CASRGGTDNYEQYF.